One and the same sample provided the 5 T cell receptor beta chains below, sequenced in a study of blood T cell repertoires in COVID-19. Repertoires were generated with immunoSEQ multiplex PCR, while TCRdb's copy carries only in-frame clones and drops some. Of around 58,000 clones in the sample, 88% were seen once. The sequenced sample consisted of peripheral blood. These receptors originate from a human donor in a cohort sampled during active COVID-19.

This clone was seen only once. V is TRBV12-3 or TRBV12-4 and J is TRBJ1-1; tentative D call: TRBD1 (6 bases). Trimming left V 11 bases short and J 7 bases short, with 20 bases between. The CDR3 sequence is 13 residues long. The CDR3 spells CACTGTRGHEAFF. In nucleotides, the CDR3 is TGTGCCTGCACAGGAACCAGGGGTCATGAAGCTTTCTTT.

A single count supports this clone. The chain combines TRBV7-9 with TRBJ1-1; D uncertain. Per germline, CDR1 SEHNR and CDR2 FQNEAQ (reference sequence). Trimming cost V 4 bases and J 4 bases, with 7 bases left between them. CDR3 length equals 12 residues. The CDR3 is CASSYEGTEAFF. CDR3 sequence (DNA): TGTGCCAGCAGCTATGAGGGCACTGAAGCTTTCTTT.

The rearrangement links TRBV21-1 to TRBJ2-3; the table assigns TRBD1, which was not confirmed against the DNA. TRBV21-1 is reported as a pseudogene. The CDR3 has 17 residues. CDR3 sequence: CASLLGQGADSTDTQYF. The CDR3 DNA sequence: TGTGCCAGCCTCTTAGGACAGGGGGCGGACAGCACAGATACGCAGTATTTT.

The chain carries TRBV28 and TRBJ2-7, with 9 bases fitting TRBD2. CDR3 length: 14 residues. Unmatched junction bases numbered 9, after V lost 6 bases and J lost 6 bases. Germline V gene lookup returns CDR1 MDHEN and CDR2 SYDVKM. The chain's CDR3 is CASRAGGRASEQYF. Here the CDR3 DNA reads TGTGCCAGCAGGGCTGGCGGGAGGGCCTCCGAGCAGTACTTC.

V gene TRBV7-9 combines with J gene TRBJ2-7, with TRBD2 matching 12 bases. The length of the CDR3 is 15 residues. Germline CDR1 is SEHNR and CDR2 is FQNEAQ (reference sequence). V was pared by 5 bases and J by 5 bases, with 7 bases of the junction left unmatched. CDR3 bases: TGTGCCAGCAGCCCTATAGGACTAGCGGGAAACGAGCAGTACTTC. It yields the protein CASSPIGLAGNEQYF.